One and the same sample provided the 30 T cell receptor beta chains below, sequenced in a study of cytomegalovirus exposure and HLA in healthy donors. Primers for the PCR totalled 60 Vbeta and 13 Jbeta. Profiled with immunoSEQ multiplex PCR; TCRdb holds only in-frame clones, not every one. Counted here are around 160,000 clones, over 80% occurring once; the ten biggest clones make up less than 2%. Source material: PBMCs. Every receptor here comes from a woman aged 18-29 years in good health and CMV-seronegative.

This clone appeared a few times. CDR3 residues: CASSFRQGADTQYF. For the CDR3, the DNA is TGCGCCAGCAGCTTCCGACAGGGGGCAGATACGCAGTATTTT. The chain carries TRBV5-1 and TRBJ2-3, with TRBD1 matching 9 bases. J was trimmed by 4 bases and V by 2 bases; bases with no gene match: 2. CDR1 and CDR2 from the germline V gene are SGHRS and YFSETQ. The CDR3 length is 14 residues.

The sample holds a few counts of this clone. The rearrangement joins TRBV7-9 to TRBJ2-3; D not certain. Germline CDR1 SEHNR, CDR2 FQNEAQ (reference sequence). There are 15 residues in the CDR3. Trimming took 5 bases from V and 2 from J, leaving 14 bases between them. The CDR3 DNA reads TGTGCCAGCAGCCGTGGCAGGCGAGTCACAGATACGCAGTATTTT. This encodes CASSRGRRVTDTQYF.

The chain joins TRBV5-1 to TRBJ1-4; a possible D gene is TRBD1 (5 bases). Germline V gives CDR1 SGHRS, CDR2 YFSETQ. The V gene lost 0 bases and the J gene lost 0 bases, with 15 bases spanning the gap. This CDR3 is 18 amino acids long. The DNA of the CDR3 is TGCGCCAGCAGCTTGGGCAGGGTCGGAAGAACAACTAATGAAAAACTGTTTTTT. Its protein is CASSLGRVGRTTNEKLFF.

This sequence joins TRBV7-3 and TRBJ2-1; D might be TRBD2 (6 bases). The CDR3 covers 13 residues. The germline gives CDR1 SGHTA, CDR2 FQGTGA. The V gene lost 6 bases and the J gene lost 9 bases, with 15 bases spanning the gap. The CDR3 DNA follows: TGTGCCAGCAGGTATTCTAGCGAAGGTGAGCAGTTCTTC. It yields the protein CASRYSSEGEQFF.

This chain connects TRBV4-2 to TRBJ2-5; 8 bases map to TRBD2. This CDR3 is built from 17 residues. The junction had 14 bases not matched to a gene; V was cut back by 3 bases and J by 5 bases. From germline, CDR1 is LGHNA and CDR2 YNFKEQ. CDR3 DNA sequence: TGTGCCAGCAGCCATGGGGGGGGGACTAGGAATTCGGAGACCCAGTACTTC. It yields the protein CASSHGGGTRNSETQYF.

This clone was seen once. Other DNA sequences in this sample translate to the same CDR3. The chain recombines TRBV5-4 with TRBJ2-3; the D gene is possibly TRBD1 (5 bases). V gave up 1 base and J gave up 3 bases, with 6 bases separating them. Germline CDR1 is SGHNT and CDR2 is YYREEE (reference sequence). There are 13 residues in the CDR3. The chain's CDR3 is CASSLRGTDTQYF. The DNA of the CDR3 is TGTGCCAGCAGCTTGAGGGGTACAGATACGCAGTATTTT.

About this clone itself: Germline and junction disagree at one end, which may indicate a read error. J is TRBJ2-1 and V is TRBV19, with D uncertain. CDR1 is LNHDA and CDR2 is SQIVND in the germline V gene (reference sequence). This CDR3 is 17 amino acids long. For the CDR3, the DNA is TGTGCCAGTAGTATAGTGGCCCGACAACCATTCTACTATGAGCAGTTCTTC. Amino acids: CASSIVARQPFYYEQFF.

The chain combines TRBV6-4 with TRBJ1-4; the D is unclear. Trimming stripped 3 bases from V and 11 bases from J, with 13 bases between. Looked up from germline, CDR1 is MRHNA and CDR2 is SNTAGT. The CDR3 is made up of 13 amino acids. Written as DNA, the CDR3 is TGTGCCAGCAGTGAGTTCCGGGATAGTAAACTGTTTTTT. As protein: CASSEFRDSKLFF.

The chain employs TRBV11-2 and TRBJ1-3; D may be TRBD1 (5 bases). This CDR3 contains 15 residues. Trimming removed 2 bases at V and 0 bases at J, with 8 bases between. Germline lookup yields CDR1 SGHAT and CDR2 FQNNGV. The CDR3 DNA follows: TGTGCCAGCAGCTTATTAGGGGTCTCTGGAAACACCATATATTTT. Protein sequence: CASSLLGVSGNTIYF. Looking up the rest from reference TRBV11-2 and TRBJ1-3 gives the full variable domain: EAGVAQSPRYKIIEKRQSVAFWCNPISGHATLYWYQQILGQGPKLLIQFQNNGVVDDSQLPKDRFSAERLKGVDSTLKIQPAKLEDSAVYLCASSLLGVSGNTIYFGEGSWLTVV.

The chain recombines TRBV19 with TRBJ2-2; D not resolved. The CDR3 is made up of 14 amino acids. V gave up 6 bases and J gave up 0 bases, with 8 bases separating them. Germline V gene data show CDR1 as LNHDA and CDR2 as SQIVND (reference sequence). For the CDR3, the DNA is TGTGCCAGTAGACACTACGCGAACACCGGGGAGCTGTTTTTT. It translates to CASRHYANTGELFF. Full variable domain (remainder filled in from reference TRBV19 and TRBJ2-2): DGGITQSPKYLFRKEGQNVTLSCEQNLNHDAMYWYRQDPGQGLRLIYYSQIVNDFQKGDIAEGYSVSREKKESFPLTVTSAQKNPTAFYLCASRHYANTGELFFGEGSRLTVL.

The J gene is TRBJ1-4, the V gene TRBV19; D gene unclear. V dropped 2 bases and J dropped 4 bases, with 11 bases sitting between them. Germline CDR1 reads LNHDA; CDR2 reads SQIVND (reference sequence). This CDR3 spans 15 amino acids. The CDR3 nucleotides read TGTGCCAGTAGTATAAGCGGGTCTGGTAATGAAAAACTGTTTTTT. This sequence encodes CASSISGSGNEKLFF.

The V call is TRBV13, the J call TRBJ2-5; 9 bases fit TRBD2. This CDR3 region has 14 residues. Germline V gene sequence: CDR1 PRHDT, CDR2 FYEKMQ (reference sequence). The ends lost 3 bases at V and 4 bases at J; junction bases unmatched: 3. The CDR3 spells CASSFSGGSETQYF. The CDR3 DNA reads as TGTGCCAGCAGCTTCAGCGGGGGGTCAGAGACCCAGTACTTC.

This clone was observed a single time. This sequence joins TRBV19 and TRBJ2-2; D uncertain. Germline assignment: CDR1 LNHDA and CDR2 SQIVND (reference sequence). V dropped 6 bases and J dropped 2 bases, with 10 bases sitting between them. The CDR3 loop spans 14 amino acids. CDR3 sequence: CASRFGRNTGELFF. In nucleotides, the CDR3 is TGTGCCAGTAGGTTCGGTCGTAACACCGGGGAGCTGTTTTTT.

The chain combines TRBV30 with TRBJ1-4, with D maybe TRBD1 (5 bases). This CDR3 is 16 amino acids long. CDR1 is GTSNPN and CDR2 is SVGIG in the germline V gene (reference sequence). With 3 bases removed from V and 7 bases from J, the gap between germline ends came to 21 bases. As DNA, the CDR3 is TGTGCCTGGAGAGACGCGACAGTTACAGTTAGTGAAAAACTGTTTTTT. Protein: CAWRDATVTVSEKLFF.

This sequence joins TRBV10-3 and TRBJ1-3; D perhaps matches TRBD1 (6 bases). The V end lost 4 bases, the J end lost 0 bases, and 10 bases lay between the germline ends. The germline V gene has CDR1 ENHRY and CDR2 SYGVKD. This CDR3 has 15 amino acids. The CDR3 spells CAISGGGSSGNTIYF. The CDR3 DNA is TGTGCCATCAGTGGAGGGGGTAGCTCTGGAAACACCATATATTTT.

Turning to this clone: Germline is not matched at one junction end, which may reflect a read error. The chain combines TRBV7-9 with TRBJ1-2; D may be TRBD1 (5 bases). The germline V gene encodes CDR1 SEHNR and CDR2 FQNEAQ (reference sequence). There are 15 residues in the CDR3. The CDR3 loop is CSSSPPRDHNYGYTF. CDR3 DNA: TGTTCCAGCAGCCCCCCGCGGGACCACAACTATGGCTACACCTTC.

The chain recombines TRBV28 with TRBJ2-5; TRBD1 agrees at 8 bases. The J call is uncertain, as TRBJ2-7 better fits the DNA end. Germline V gene lookup returns CDR1 MDHEN and CDR2 SYDVKM. The CDR3 covers 13 residues. CDR3 amino acids: CASCRTGRYEQYF. The CDR3 DNA is TGTGCCAGCTGCCGGACAGGGCGCTACGAGCAGTACTTC.

The chain uses TRBV29-1 and TRBJ2-1; 11 bases are a match to TRBD1. CDR1 and CDR2 from the germline V gene are SQVTM and ANQGSEA. This CDR3 is 14 amino acids long. The junction had 3 bases not matched to a gene; V was cut back by 3 bases and J by 5 bases. The CDR3 DNA follows: TGCAGCGTTGACGGACAGGGGGCCAACAATGAGCAGTTCTTC. It is translated as CSVDGQGANNEQFF.

The chain is built from TRBV18 and TRBJ1-1; possibly TRBD1 for D (6 bases). V was trimmed by 3 bases and J by 2 bases, leaving 10 bases between them. Per germline, CDR1 KGHSH and CDR2 LQKENI. There are 14 residues in the CDR3. The CDR3 region has the DNA TGTGCCAGCTCACCGGACAGCACAAACACTGAAGCTTTCTTT. Protein: CASSPDSTNTEAFF.

This sequence joins TRBV5-4 and TRBJ2-5, with a weak D call TRBD1 (5 bases). Between the trimmed V and J ends, which lost 0 bases and 0 bases, there was a span of 9 bases. CDR1 is SGHNT, CDR2 YYREEE, per germline (reference sequence). The CDR3 extends over 15 amino acids. This CDR3 is CASSLGQGNQETQYF. Here the CDR3 DNA reads TGTGCCAGCAGCTTGGGGCAGGGCAACCAAGAGACCCAGTACTTC.

This chain joins TRBV18 and TRBJ1-6; 7 bases match TRBD1. Unmatched junction bases numbered 3, after V lost 3 bases and J lost 7 bases. Germline V lookup: CDR1 KGHSH, CDR2 LQKENI. CDR3 size: 14 residues. CDR3 nucleotide sequence: TGTGCCAGCTCACCGGCAGGGGGGAATTCACCCCTCCACTTT. It codes for CASSPAGGNSPLHF.

This chain uses TRBV5-1 with TRBJ2-1, with TRBD2 matching over 9 bases. CDR1 is SGHRS, CDR2 YFSETQ, per germline. V was clipped by 0 bases and J by 6 bases; unmatched bases: 1. CDR3 length: 14 residues. The CDR3 bases are TGCGCCAGCAGCTTGGGAGCGGGGGGCAATGAGCAGTTCTTC. It is translated as CASSLGAGGNEQFF.

The chain links TRBV11-3 to TRBJ2-1; TRBD1 might be the D (6 bases). This CDR3 has 14 residues. V was clipped by 2 bases and J by 7 bases, with 12 bases between them. In germline, CDR1 is SGHNT, CDR2 YENEEA. The CDR3 loop reads CASSLSTGRNEQFF. CDR3 coding DNA: TGTGCCAGCAGCTTAAGTACAGGGCGGAATGAGCAGTTCTTC.

The CDR3 DNA follows: TGTGCCAGTAGACACCCCGGGACAGACTTCTATGGCTACACCTTC. Its protein is CASRHPGTDFYGYTF. This chain connects TRBV19 to TRBJ1-2, with 7 nucleotides matching TRBD1. This CDR3 region has 15 residues. Germline V gene data show CDR1 as LNHDA and CDR2 as SQIVND (reference sequence). V lost 6 bases and J lost 4; bases outside the gene matches: 11.

The J gene is TRBJ2-7, the V gene TRBV5-1; 11 bases line up with TRBD1. The germline CDR1 and CDR2 sequences are SGHRS and YFSETQ. The CDR3 totals 15 residues. Trimming removed 1 base from V and 5 bases from J; junction bases left unmatched: 5. The CDR3 DNA sequence: TGCGCCAGCAGCTTGCCGGGACAGGGGGTCCACGAGCAGTACTTC. Protein: CASSLPGQGVHEQYF.

The V and J genes are TRBV5-1 and TRBJ1-1; D is ambiguous. This CDR3 comprises 13 residues. V was cut by 2 bases and J by 0 bases, with 5 bases left in between. The germline V gene encodes CDR1 SGHRS and CDR2 YFSETQ. In DNA form, the CDR3 reads TGCGCCAGCAGCTTAGAGATGAACACTGAAGCTTTCTTT. It specifies CASSLEMNTEAFF.

The V call is TRBV15, the J call TRBJ2-7, with D uncertain. The germline CDR1 and CDR2 sequences are LNHNV and YYDKDF (reference sequence). The CDR3 is 12 residues long. V was pared by 7 bases and J by 6 bases, with 13 bases between. CDR3 amino acids: CATTTPGGEQYF. The CDR3 nucleotides read TGTGCCACCACCACTCCTGGTGGCGAGCAGTACTTC.

This chain uses TRBV7-3 with TRBJ2-5; weak D call: TRBD2 (6 bases). Germline CDR1 is SGHTA and CDR2 is FQGTGA. CDR3 length equals 15 residues. The V gene lost 2 bases and the J gene lost 1 base, with 11 bases spanning the gap. The CDR3 nucleotides are TGTGCCAGCAGCTTAGCCGGGACTTTCCAAGAGACCCAGTACTTC. Translation: CASSLAGTFQETQYF. The full variable domain, its missing parts supplied by reference TRBV7-3 and TRBJ2-5, is GAGVSQTPSNKVTEKGKYVELRCDPISGHTALYWYRQSLGQGPEFLIYFQGTGAADDSGLPNDRFFAVRPEGSVSTLKIQRTERGDSAVYLCASSLAGTFQETQYFGPGTRLLVL.

This clone was seen a handful of times. The chain couples TRBV5-6 to TRBJ1-3; no clear D. Per germline, CDR1 SGHDT and CDR2 YYEEEE. Trimming left V 3 bases short and J 0 bases short, with 7 bases between. This CDR3 is built from 14 residues. The CDR3 loop is CASSSGSSGNTIYF. As DNA, the CDR3 is TGTGCCAGCAGCTCGGGAAGCTCTGGAAACACCATATATTTT. Using reference TRBV5-6 and TRBJ1-3 for the parts outside the CDR3, the full variable domain is DAGVTQSPTHLIKTRGQQVTLRCSPKSGHDTVSWYQQALGQGPQFIFQYYEEEERQRGNFPDRFSGHQFPNYSSELNVNALLLGDSALYLCASSSGSSGNTIYFGEGSWLTVV.

Concerning this clone: The junction shows a germline mismatch at one end, possibly a read error. V and J are TRBV7-7 and TRBJ1-5; D is ambiguous. Germline CDR1 is SSHAT and CDR2 is FNYEAQ (reference sequence). The CDR3 runs 13 residues. This CDR3 is CASSIGLNQPQHF. The CDR3 DNA sequence: TGTGCTAGCAGCATAGGGCTCAATCAGCCCCAGCATTTT.